Listed below are T cell receptor beta chains from one sample, sequenced in a study of blood T cell repertoires in COVID-19. TCRdb keeps only in-frame clones here, not all; method: immunoSEQ multiplex PCR. The repertoire has fewer than 250,000 clones, roughly nine tenths of them found once; the top ten carry 0.6% to 1%. What was sequenced was peripheral blood. All receptors derive from a woman in her 70s with acute or convalescent COVID-19. Each CDR3 is given with its conserved first and last residue. Fields, in order: clone size, V gene, J gene, D gene, CDR3 protein, CDR3 DNA. The D gene is left open where the match is weak. The listing skips clone size in some rows; elsewhere it reads once, few, many or a size class.

clone_size: -
v_call: TRBV12-3/TRBV12-4
j_call: TRBJ1-1
d_call: -
cdr3_aa: CASSQDLSTEAFF
cdr3_nt: TGTGCCAGCAGCCAGGACTTAAGCACTGAAGCTTTCTTT

clone_size: few
v_call: TRBV5-1
j_call: TRBJ2-7
d_call: -
cdr3_aa: CASSLGVTRDEQYF
cdr3_nt: TGCGCCAGCAGCTTGGGGGTCACGAGGGACGAGCAGTACTTC

clone_size: -
v_call: TRBV27
j_call: TRBJ2-5
d_call: TRBD2
cdr3_aa: CASSPEERGAIGETQYF
cdr3_nt: TGTGCCAGCAGTCCTGAGGAGCGGGGGGCGATAGGAGAGACCCAGTACTTC

clone_size: -
v_call: TRBV5-4
j_call: TRBJ2-3
d_call: -
cdr3_aa: CASTPSHRVSTDTQYF
cdr3_nt: TGTGCCAGCACCCCATCACACAGGGTATCCACAGATACGCAGTATTTT

clone_size: -
v_call: TRBV5-8
j_call: TRBJ2-2
d_call: TRBD1
cdr3_aa: CASNVGGTGGGELFF
cdr3_nt: TGTGCCAGCAACGTAGGGGGGACAGGCGGCGGGGAGCTGTTTTTT

clone_size: -
v_call: TRBV5-1
j_call: TRBJ1-1
d_call: TRBD1
cdr3_aa: CASSASRGLGTEAFF
cdr3_nt: TGCGCCAGCAGCGCATCCAGGGGGCTTGGCACTGAAGCTTTCTTT

clone_size: -
v_call: TRBV6-4
j_call: TRBJ1-6
d_call: TRBD1
cdr3_aa: CASSATGVSPLHF
cdr3_nt: TGTGCCAGCAGCGCCACAGGGGTCTCACCCCTCCACTTT

clone_size: -
v_call: TRBV4-1
j_call: TRBJ2-5
d_call: -
cdr3_aa: CASSQEVSGAKSKTQYF
cdr3_nt: TGCGCCAGCAGCCAAGAGGTCTCAGGGGCGAAGTCAAAGACCCAGTACTTC

clone_size: -
v_call: TRBV12-5
j_call: TRBJ1-1
d_call: -
cdr3_aa: CASGWRANTEAFF
cdr3_nt: TGTGCTAGTGGTTGGAGGGCGAACACTGAAGCTTTCTTT

clone_size: -
v_call: TRBV7-9
j_call: TRBJ1-6
d_call: -
cdr3_aa: CAVNSVNSPLHF
cdr3_nt: TGTGCCGTAAACAGTGTTAATTCACCCCTCCACTTT

clone_size: -
v_call: TRBV7-6
j_call: TRBJ2-3
d_call: TRBD2
cdr3_aa: CASSLAGGTTSGRDTQYF
cdr3_nt: TGTGCCAGCAGCTTAGCGGGGGGGACAACGAGCGGGAGAGATACGCAGTATTTT

clone_size: -
v_call: TRBV7-2
j_call: TRBJ1-2
d_call: -
cdr3_aa: CASSGQKGTRFHTF
cdr3_nt: TGTGCCAGCAGTGGACAGAAAGGGACCCGGTTTCACACCTTC

clone_size: -
v_call: TRBV12-3/TRBV12-4
j_call: TRBJ2-1
d_call: -
cdr3_aa: CASSQEDYNEQFF
cdr3_nt: TGTGCCAGCAGTCAGGAGGACTACAATGAGCAGTTCTTC

clone_size: -
v_call: TRBV10-3
j_call: TRBJ1-3
d_call: -
cdr3_aa: CAIRDSSSGNTIYF
cdr3_nt: TGTGCCATCAGGGACAGCAGCTCTGGAAACACCATATATTTT

clone_size: few
v_call: TRBV19
j_call: TRBJ2-2
d_call: -
cdr3_aa: CASSPRGNTGELFF
cdr3_nt: TGTGCCAGTAGTCCTCGAGGAAACACCGGGGAGCTGTTTTTT

clone_size: -
v_call: TRBV12-3/TRBV12-4
j_call: TRBJ2-1
d_call: -
cdr3_aa: CASSRTGVSEQFF
cdr3_nt: TGTGCCAGCAGTAGGACGGGGGTCAGCGAGCAGTTCTTC

clone_size: -
v_call: TRBV3-1/TRBV3-2
j_call: TRBJ2-7
d_call: TRBD1
cdr3_aa: CASSQDIAGGGEQYF
cdr3_nt: TGTGCCAGCAGCCAAGATATCGCAGGGGGTGGCGAGCAGTACTTC

clone_size: -
v_call: TRBV11-3
j_call: TRBJ2-1
d_call: -
cdr3_aa: CASSLVGGGNEQFF
cdr3_nt: TGTGCCAGCAGCTTAGTGGGGGGAGGCAATGAGCAGTTCTTC

clone_size: -
v_call: TRBV19
j_call: TRBJ1-5
d_call: -
cdr3_aa: CASSTKDRVNSNQPQHF
cdr3_nt: TGTGCCAGTAGTACGAAGGACAGAGTTAATAGCAATCAGCCCCAGCATTTT

clone_size: -
v_call: TRBV5-1
j_call: TRBJ2-5
d_call: TRBD2
cdr3_aa: CASSFSPSGSSETQYF
cdr3_nt: TGCGCCAGCAGCTTTAGCCCTAGCGGGAGTTCGGAGACCCAGTACTTC

clone_size: few
v_call: TRBV5-5
j_call: TRBJ1-5
d_call: TRBD1
cdr3_aa: CASSLWTGRNQPQHF
cdr3_nt: TGTGCCAGCAGCTTGTGGACAGGGCGCAATCAGCCCCAGCATTTT

clone_size: -
v_call: TRBV5-1
j_call: TRBJ1-2
d_call: TRBD1
cdr3_aa: CASRDGQGKASSGYTF
cdr3_nt: TGCGCCAGCAGGGATGGACAGGGGAAAGCAAGCAGTGGCTACACCTTC

clone_size: -
v_call: TRBV11-2
j_call: TRBJ2-7
d_call: TRBD1
cdr3_aa: CASSFDRAVNEQYF
cdr3_nt: TGTGCCAGCAGTTTCGACAGGGCGGTCAACGAGCAGTACTTC

clone_size: -
v_call: TRBV3-1/TRBV3-2
j_call: TRBJ2-1
d_call: TRBD1
cdr3_aa: CASSQDDRAMGEQFF
cdr3_nt: TGTGCCAGCAGCCAAGACGACAGGGCAATGGGTGAGCAGTTCTTC

clone_size: once
v_call: TRBV5-8
j_call: TRBJ2-6
d_call: -
cdr3_aa: CASSDLGGVAGRTGANVLTF
cdr3_nt: TGTGCCAGCAGCGACCTTGGAGGGGTGGCAGGTCGGACTGGGGCCAACGTCCTGACTTTC

clone_size: -
v_call: TRBV9
j_call: TRBJ2-1
d_call: TRBD1
cdr3_aa: CASSVGTGRQFF
cdr3_nt: TGTGCCAGCAGCGTAGGGACAGGAAGGCAGTTCTTC

clone_size: once
v_call: TRBV21-1
j_call: TRBJ1-2
d_call: -
cdr3_aa: CASRWDRLANYGYTF
cdr3_nt: TGTGCCAGCAGGTGGGACAGGTTAGCTAACTATGGCTACACCTTC

clone_size: -
v_call: TRBV2
j_call: TRBJ2-2
d_call: -
cdr3_aa: CASSARLSPLTGGELFF
cdr3_nt: TGTGCCAGCAGCGCCAGACTATCCCCTTTAACGGGCGGGGAGCTGTTTTTT

clone_size: -
v_call: TRBV5-5
j_call: TRBJ2-5
d_call: -
cdr3_aa: CASSAGQQETQYF
cdr3_nt: TGTGCCAGCAGCGCGGGACAGCAAGAGACCCAGTACTTC

clone_size: -
v_call: TRBV5-1
j_call: TRBJ2-3
d_call: TRBD2
cdr3_aa: CASSFLTSGGAADTQYF
cdr3_nt: TGCGCCAGCAGCTTTCTGACTAGCGGGGGGGCCGCGGATACGCAGTATTTT

clone_size: -
v_call: TRBV10-1
j_call: TRBJ1-1
d_call: -
cdr3_aa: CASSESTVTEAFF
cdr3_nt: TGCGCCAGCAGTGAGTCGACAGTGACTGAAGCTTTCTTT

clone_size: -
v_call: TRBV6-2/TRBV6-3
j_call: TRBJ2-1
d_call: -
cdr3_aa: CASSYSGGYNEQFF
cdr3_nt: TGTGCCAGCAGTTACTCAGGCGGCTACAATGAGCAGTTCTTC

clone_size: -
v_call: TRBV10-3
j_call: TRBJ1-5
d_call: TRBD1
cdr3_aa: CAISEKTGGVAGQPQHF
cdr3_nt: TGTGCCATCAGTGAGAAAACAGGGGGGGTAGCTGGTCAGCCCCAGCATTTT

clone_size: -
v_call: TRBV5-4
j_call: TRBJ1-1
d_call: -
cdr3_aa: CASSLGANTEAFF
cdr3_nt: TGTGCCAGCAGCCTCGGTGCAAACACTGAAGCTTTCTTT

clone_size: -
v_call: TRBV19
j_call: TRBJ1-2
d_call: -
cdr3_aa: CASSPLPGGLDGYTF
cdr3_nt: TGTGCCAGTAGCCCCTTGCCCGGAGGTTTGGATGGCTACACCTTC

clone_size: -
v_call: TRBV6-6
j_call: TRBJ1-1
d_call: -
cdr3_aa: CASSYLAVGTEAFF
cdr3_nt: TGTGCCAGCAGTTACCTTGCGGTGGGCACTGAAGCTTTCTTT

clone_size: -
v_call: TRBV18
j_call: TRBJ1-3
d_call: TRBD1
cdr3_aa: CASSPLGQGISGNTIYF
cdr3_nt: TGTGCCAGCTCACCCCTAGGACAGGGGATCTCTGGAAACACCATATATTTT

clone_size: -
v_call: TRBV18
j_call: TRBJ1-1
d_call: -
cdr3_aa: CASSLDRVPNTEAFF
cdr3_nt: TGTGCCAGCTCACTTGACCGGGTCCCGAACACTGAAGCTTTCTTT

clone_size: -
v_call: TRBV29-1
j_call: TRBJ2-1
d_call: -
cdr3_aa: CSVDWGGAREQFF
cdr3_nt: TGCAGCGTTGACTGGGGGGGCGCCCGTGAGCAGTTCTTC

clone_size: -
v_call: TRBV5-6
j_call: TRBJ1-6
d_call: -
cdr3_aa: CASSTGPGSPLHF
cdr3_nt: TGTGCCAGCAGTACAGGGCCAGGTTCACCCCTCCACTTT

clone_size: -
v_call: TRBV7-8
j_call: TRBJ1-2
d_call: -
cdr3_aa: CASSLAAGVGGYTF
cdr3_nt: TGTGCCAGCAGCTTAGCTGCAGGGGTGGGAGGCTACACCTTC

clone_size: -
v_call: TRBV19
j_call: TRBJ1-1
d_call: -
cdr3_aa: CASTQTPGLAFF
cdr3_nt: TGTGCCAGTACTCAAACGCCGGGGTTGGCTTTCTTT

clone_size: -
v_call: TRBV23-1
j_call: TRBJ1-5
d_call: TRBD1
cdr3_aa: CASSHLGRRGQGPQHF
cdr3_nt: TGCGCCAGCAGTCATCTGGGACGGAGGGGGCAAGGGCCCCAGCATTTT

clone_size: -
v_call: TRBV6-6
j_call: TRBJ1-5
d_call: -
cdr3_aa: CASTQRHGPQPQHF
cdr3_nt: TGTGCCAGCACCCAACGCCACGGTCCTCAGCCCCAGCATTTT

clone_size: -
v_call: TRBV14
j_call: TRBJ1-1
d_call: -
cdr3_aa: CASRRQLNTEAFF
cdr3_nt: TGTGCCAGCAGGAGACAGTTGAACACTGAAGCTTTCTTT

clone_size: -
v_call: TRBV5-1
j_call: TRBJ2-2
d_call: TRBD2
cdr3_aa: CASSLAGTPNTGELFF
cdr3_nt: TGCGCCAGCAGCCTAGCGGGCACGCCAAACACCGGGGAGCTGTTTTTT

clone_size: -
v_call: TRBV5-1
j_call: TRBJ1-2
d_call: -
cdr3_aa: CASSYTGNYGYTF
cdr3_nt: TGCGCCAGCAGCTACACAGGGAACTATGGCTACACCTTC

clone_size: -
v_call: TRBV19
j_call: TRBJ2-1
d_call: TRBD2
cdr3_aa: CASSNGLAGENEQFF
cdr3_nt: TGTGCCAGTAGTAATGGGCTAGCGGGAGAGAATGAGCAGTTCTTC

clone_size: -
v_call: TRBV6-1
j_call: TRBJ2-6
d_call: TRBD1
cdr3_aa: CASSEGQGVVFGANVLTF
cdr3_nt: TGTGCCAGCAGTGAGGGACAGGGAGTTGTCTTTGGGGCCAACGTCCTGACTTTC

clone_size: -
v_call: TRBV7-2
j_call: TRBJ1-2
d_call: -
cdr3_aa: CASARGWGYGYTF
cdr3_nt: TGTGCCAGCGCTAGGGGGTGGGGATATGGCTACACCTTC

clone_size: -
v_call: TRBV5-1
j_call: TRBJ2-4
d_call: TRBD2
cdr3_aa: CASSFGPAAGGKNIQYF
cdr3_nt: TGCGCCAGCAGCTTTGGGCCCGCTGCGGGAGGGAAAAACATTCAGTACTTC